This TCR beta chain was profiled in a study of long-term antiretroviral therapy in people with HIV. This was the immunoSEQ v3.0 assay at survey level. Sequencing used immunoSEQ multiplex PCR; TCRdb keeps in-frame clones, though not all of them. Of 30,000 to 40,000 clones listed, approximately 94% are singletons. The V end lost 1 base, the J end lost 1 base, and 13 bases lay between the germline ends. Germline-derived CDR1 and CDR2 are LGHNA and YNFKEQ. The CDR3 has 16 residues. PBMC samples from each donor numbered at least one pre-ART and at least two post-ART. Ahead of DNA extraction, samples held about 0.95-10 million cryopreserved PBMC each.

This receptor was taken from a woman aged 45-65 years with HIV. The rearrangement joins TRBV4-2 to TRBJ2-5; D possibly corresponds to TRBD2 (7 bases). The sample in question was unsorted PBMCs, obtained 4.1 years after starting antiretroviral therapy. Written as DNA, the CDR3 is TGTGCCAGCAGCCAAGGTACCGGGGGGCGCCAAGAGACCCAGTACTTC. Its translation: CASSQGTGGRQETQYF.